The clone carrying this T cell receptor (beta chain) was detected many times. The target antigen is unknown. All sequencing subjects had displayed CD8+CD57+ cell expansion on flow cytometry. The study sampled blood from patients who had received no therapy. These data are taken from a study of CD8+CD57+ T cells in acquired aplastic anemia. The wider study: DNA per sorted CD4+ or CD8+ sample ranged roughly 0.17 to 27.4 ug, averaging roughly 3.2 ug. General study results and limits: About 27 shared CD8+ CDR3s appeared highly expressed within patients' immunodominant clones. Controls and patients did not differ significantly in CD8+ Simpson's diversity.

Genomic DNA, serving as template, underwent TCR beta VDJ and CDR3 profiling. Using its own MiXCR run on the reads, TCRdb lists one record per CDR3 protein. The table shows approximately 150,000 distinct CDR3 sequences, with 70% to 75% occurring only once. In germline, CDR1 is SEHNR, CDR2 FQNEAQ (reference sequence). The CDR3 extends over 17 amino acids. Deletions cut 1 base from V and 1 base from J, with 16 bases between. The sequenced sample was sorted CD4+, CD8+, or CD8+CD57+ T cells (not recorded which) from PBMCs. This sequence joins TRBV7-9 and TRBJ1-1, with D uncertain. This sequence originates from a human donor with aplastic anemia. The CDR3 here is CASSLGLGTERNTEAFF. The CDR3, as DNA: TGTGCCAGCAGCTTAGGACTAGGCACAGAACGGAACACTGAAGCTTTCTTT.